One sample yielded the 18 T cell receptor beta chains listed below, sequenced in a study of early T cells in non-severe SARS-CoV-2 infection. TCRdb independently ran MiXCR on the 5' RACE reads; one entry per CDR3 protein. The sample has approximately 27,000 distinct CDR3 sequences, about 6.1% seen once. Sequenced sample: whole blood. The source of these receptors is an adult who was a healthcare worker with PCR-confirmed SARS-CoV-2 infection or an uninfected control (not recorded which).

The chain recombines TRBV5-5 with TRBJ2-5; 11 bases are shared with TRBD1. This CDR3 has 14 residues. The V gene end was trimmed by 4 bases and the J gene end by 9 bases; junction bases not matched to a gene: 8. Per the germline V gene, CDR1 is SGHKS and CDR2 is YYEKEE (reference sequence). The CDR3 region has the DNA TGTGCCAGCAGCCCGGACAGGGGGCCGGCGCCCCAGTACTTC. It yields the protein CASSPDRGPAPQYF.

This clonotype was recorded many times. The chain employs TRBV10-3 and TRBJ2-2, with a possible D match to TRBD1 (5 bases). V was clipped by 4 bases and J by 1 base, with 7 bases between them. Germline V gene lookup returns CDR1 ENHRY and CDR2 SYGVKD. This CDR3 has 14 amino acids. Written as DNA, the CDR3 is TGTGCCATCAGTGGCGGACAGAACACCGGGGAGCTGTTTTTT. It encodes CAISGGQNTGELFF.

This clonotype was seen repeatedly, ten times or more. The chain couples TRBV7-3 to TRBJ2-1; 10 positions match TRBD2. V was pared by 4 bases and J by 5 bases, with 5 bases of the junction left unmatched. CDR3 size: 15 residues. In germline, CDR1 is SGHTA, CDR2 FQGTGA. The DNA for the CDR3 is TGTGCCAGCAGCTCCGTAGCGGGGGGCAACAATGAGCAGTTCTTC. Protein product: CASSSVAGGNNEQFF.

This clonotype was picked up many times. The rearrangement links TRBV3-1 to TRBJ2-5; 7 bases are shared with TRBD1. V trimming: 1 base; J trimming: 3 bases; junction bases outside the gene matches: 8. Germline V gene lookup returns CDR1 LGHDT and CDR2 YNNKEL (reference sequence). The CDR3 contains 16 residues. CDR3 sequence: CASSQGWTGEKETQYF. CDR3 in DNA: TGTGCCAGCAGCCAAGGATGGACAGGAGAAAAAGAGACCCAGTACTTC.

The CDR3 here is CASSELTGGGSPLHF. CDR3 DNA: TGTGCCAGCAGTGAGCTCACAGGGGGAGGCTCACCCCTCCACTTT. The gene calls are TRBV2 and TRBJ1-6, with 8 bases lining up with TRBD1. Germline CDR1 and CDR2: SNHLY and FYNNEI. CDR3 length: 15 residues. V was clipped by 3 bases and J by 10 bases; unmatched bases: 8.

At least ten counts were recorded for this clonotype. The chain has TRBV9 and TRBJ1-6; D might be TRBD1 (6 bases). The CDR3 contains 14 residues. Germline values: CDR1 SGDLS, CDR2 YYNGEE. V lost 2 bases, J lost 6 bases, and 9 bases lay in between. CDR3 in DNA: TGTGCCAGCAGCGTTAGACAGGTTAATTCACCCCTCCACTTT. Translated: CASSVRQVNSPLHF.

Only a few counts were recorded for this clonotype. The V gene is TRBV5-4, the J gene TRBJ2-1; D gene unclear. The CDR3 consists of 16 residues. In germline, CDR1 is SGHNT, CDR2 YYREEE (reference sequence). V lost 0 bases and J lost 0, with 10 bases in between. For the CDR3, the DNA is TGTGCCAGCAGCTTGGAGGCGCCGAGCTCCTACAATGAGCAGTTCTTC. It codes for CASSLEAPSSYNEQFF.

The rearrangement joins TRBV9 to TRBJ2-7; no clear D. V was shortened by 0 bases and J by 3 bases, with 16 bases between the two germline ends. The CDR3 has 16 residues. Germline V lookup: CDR1 SGDLS, CDR2 YYNGEE. CDR3 in DNA: TGTGCCAGCAGCGTAGATACCAGTCACCCCTACTACGAGCAGTACTTC. It translates to CASSVDTSHPYYEQYF.

This clonotype showed up many times. The V call is TRBV30, the J call TRBJ2-6; TRBD1 is a possible D gene (6 bases). There are 18 residues in the CDR3. CDR1 and CDR2 (germline): GTSNPN, SVGIG (reference sequence). Trimming pared 0 bases from V and 0 bases from J, leaving 15 bases between. CDR3 bases: TGTGCCTGGAGTGTACTGCTACCAGGGGTCTCTGGGGCCAACGTCCTGACTTTC. Protein sequence: CAWSVLLPGVSGANVLTF.

This rearrangement joins TRBV5-1 to TRBJ2-1; 9 bases match TRBD2. CDR1 and CDR2 (germline): SGHRS, YFSETQ. This CDR3 comprises 15 residues. Trimming at V came to 4 bases and at J to 5 bases, leaving 7 bases not matched to a gene. CDR3 region: CASSILAGLHNEQFF. CDR3 nucleotide sequence: TGCGCCAGCAGCATACTAGCGGGCCTCCACAATGAGCAGTTCTTC.

The rearrangement joins TRBV29-1 to TRBJ2-1, with 11 bases matching TRBD2. V was clipped by 6 bases and J by 9 bases; unmatched bases: 7. The CDR3 is made up of 13 amino acids. CDR1 SQVTM and CDR2 ANQGSEA come from the germline V gene. In DNA form, the CDR3 reads TGCAGCGTGCCGGGACTAGCGGAATTTGAGCAGTTCTTC. It codes for CSVPGLAEFEQFF.

The chain uses TRBV20-1 and TRBJ2-1; either TRBD1 or TRBD2 may fit D (5 bases each). The V gene's germline CDR1 is DFQATT and CDR2 SNEGSKA (reference sequence). V lost 1 base to trimming and J lost 7 bases, with 17 bases between them. The CDR3 runs to 15 residues. The CDR3: CSARVPGTYGNEQFF. CDR3 DNA sequence: TGCAGTGCTAGAGTTCCGGGGACCTACGGTAATGAGCAGTTCTTC.

This clonotype was seen repeatedly, ten times or more. This rearrangement joins TRBV7-9 to TRBJ1-1; D not resolved. In germline, CDR1 is SEHNR, CDR2 FQNEAQ (reference sequence). Trimming pared 9 bases from V and 6 bases from J, leaving 14 bases between. This CDR3 is 12 amino acids long. As DNA, the CDR3 is TGTGCCAGTCGAACGTGGGGTCCTGAAGCTTTCTTT. As protein: CASRTWGPEAFF.

This clonotype was counted many times. The V gene is TRBV4-3, the J gene TRBJ1-5; unclear D gene. Trimming pared 0 bases from V and 10 bases from J, leaving 10 bases between. The CDR3 runs 13 residues. Germline CDR1 is LGHNA and CDR2 is YSLEER. As DNA, the CDR3 is TGCGCCAGCAGCCAAGAGTCCGCCGGTCCCCAGCATTTT. As protein: CASSQESAGPQHF.

This clonotype showed up many times. This sequence joins TRBV5-5 and TRBJ2-7; 9 bases are a match to TRBD1. This CDR3 contains 15 residues. Germline CDR1 is SGHKS and CDR2 is YYEKEE (reference sequence). With 4 bases clipped from V and 5 bases from J, the junction kept 10 bases outside the gene matches. The CDR3 nucleotides are TGTGCCAGCAGCGAAGGGACAGGGCTATACCACGAGCAGTACTTC. Amino acids: CASSEGTGLYHEQYF.

Ten or more counts support this clonotype. This CDR3 is CASSEKLAGARNTGELFF. In DNA, the CDR3 is TGCGCCAGCAGTGAGAAGCTAGCGGGGGCCCGGAACACCGGGGAGCTGTTTTTT. The chain couples TRBV10-2 to TRBJ2-2; 10 positions match TRBD2. V trimming: 2 bases; J trimming: 1 base; junction bases outside the gene matches: 7. CDR3 size: 18 residues. Germline CDR1 and CDR2: WSHSY and SAAADI.

In this sample, this clonotype turned up many times. This chain uses TRBV10-2 with TRBJ2-5, with TRBD2 matching over 15 bases. Trimming at V came to 6 bases and at J to 4 bases, leaving 9 bases not matched to a gene. Germline V gene data show CDR1 as WSHSY and CDR2 as SAAADI. This CDR3 comprises 17 residues. The DNA of the CDR3 is TGCGCCAGCAGGACTGGACTAGCGGGAGGGGGTCGAGAGACCCAGTACTTC. As protein: CASRTGLAGGGRETQYF.

Comments on this clonotype: Since a much larger clone is just one base distant, this may be a read error. This chain links TRBV7-6 with TRBJ1-5; D unclear. Between the trimmed V and J ends, which lost 1 base and 7 bases, there was a span of 8 bases. Per germline, CDR1 SGHVS and CDR2 FNYEAQ. The CDR3 consists of 13 residues. The DNA for the CDR3 is TGTGCCAGCAGCTTAGGAGGGATCCAGCCCCAGCATTTT. It translates to CASSLGGIQPQHF.